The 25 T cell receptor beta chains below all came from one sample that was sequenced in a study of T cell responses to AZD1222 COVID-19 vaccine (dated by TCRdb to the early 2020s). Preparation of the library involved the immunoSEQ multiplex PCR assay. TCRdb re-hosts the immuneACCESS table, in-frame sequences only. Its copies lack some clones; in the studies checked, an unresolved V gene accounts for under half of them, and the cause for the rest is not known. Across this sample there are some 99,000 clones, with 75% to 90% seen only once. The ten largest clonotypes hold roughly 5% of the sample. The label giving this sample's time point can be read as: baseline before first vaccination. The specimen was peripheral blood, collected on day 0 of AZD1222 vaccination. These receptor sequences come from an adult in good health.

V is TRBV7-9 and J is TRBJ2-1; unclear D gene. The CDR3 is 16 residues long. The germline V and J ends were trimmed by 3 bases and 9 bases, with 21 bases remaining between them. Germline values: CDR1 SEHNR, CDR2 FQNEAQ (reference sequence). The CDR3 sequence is CASSFGALGGSIEQFF. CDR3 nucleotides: TGTGCCAGCAGCTTTGGTGCTCTAGGCGGATCCATTGAGCAGTTCTTC.

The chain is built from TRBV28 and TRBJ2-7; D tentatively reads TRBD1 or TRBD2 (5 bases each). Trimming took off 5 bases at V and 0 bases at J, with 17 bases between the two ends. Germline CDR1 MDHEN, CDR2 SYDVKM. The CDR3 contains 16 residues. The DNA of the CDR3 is TGTGCCAGCAGTCGTTTCTCGGGACGGTTCTCCTACGAGCAGTACTTC. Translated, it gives CASSRFSGRFSYEQYF.

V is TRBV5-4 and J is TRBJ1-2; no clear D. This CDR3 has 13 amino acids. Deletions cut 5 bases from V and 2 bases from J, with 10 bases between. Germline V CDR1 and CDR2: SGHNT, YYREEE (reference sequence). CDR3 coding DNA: TGTGCCAGCAGTCAGTCCGACAACTATGGCTACACCTTC. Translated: CASSQSDNYGYTF.

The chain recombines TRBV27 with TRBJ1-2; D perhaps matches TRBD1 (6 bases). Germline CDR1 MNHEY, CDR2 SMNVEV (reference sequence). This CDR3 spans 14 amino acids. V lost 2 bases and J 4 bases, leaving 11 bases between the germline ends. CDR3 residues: CASSLGGAGYGYTF. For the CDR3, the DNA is TGTGCCAGCAGTTTAGGGGGCGCGGGCTATGGCTACACCTTC.

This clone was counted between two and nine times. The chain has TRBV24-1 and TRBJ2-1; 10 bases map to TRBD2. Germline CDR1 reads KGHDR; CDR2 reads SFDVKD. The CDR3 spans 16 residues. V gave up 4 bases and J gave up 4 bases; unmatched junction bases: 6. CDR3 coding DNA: TGTGCCACCAGTGACCCTACTAGCGGGAAATACAATGAGCAGTTCTTC. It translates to CATSDPTSGKYNEQFF.

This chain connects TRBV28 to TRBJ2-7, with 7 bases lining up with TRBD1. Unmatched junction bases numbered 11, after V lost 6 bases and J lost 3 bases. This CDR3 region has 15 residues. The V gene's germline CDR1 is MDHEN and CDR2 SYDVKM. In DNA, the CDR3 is TGTGCCAGCAGGCAAACAGGGGTGCAAAGCTACGAGCAGTACTTC. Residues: CASRQTGVQSYEQYF.

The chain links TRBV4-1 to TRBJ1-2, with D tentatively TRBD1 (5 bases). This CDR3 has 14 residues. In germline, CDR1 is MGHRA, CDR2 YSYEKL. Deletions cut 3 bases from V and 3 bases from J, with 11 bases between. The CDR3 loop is CASSQGKGDYGYTF. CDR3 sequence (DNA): TGCGCCAGCAGCCAGGGGAAAGGGGACTATGGCTACACCTTC.

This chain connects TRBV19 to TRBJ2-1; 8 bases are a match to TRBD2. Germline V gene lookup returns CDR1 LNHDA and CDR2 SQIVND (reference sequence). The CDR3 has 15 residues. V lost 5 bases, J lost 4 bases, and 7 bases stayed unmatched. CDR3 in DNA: TGTGCCAGTAGTGTCCTAGGCGGGGGGTACAATGAGCAGTTCTTC. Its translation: CASSVLGGGYNEQFF.

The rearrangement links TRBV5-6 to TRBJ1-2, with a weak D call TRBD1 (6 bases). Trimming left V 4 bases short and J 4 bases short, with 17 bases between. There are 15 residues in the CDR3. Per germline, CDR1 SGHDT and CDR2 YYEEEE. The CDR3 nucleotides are TGTGCCAGCAGCCGGAAAACAGGGAGATCCTATGGCTACACCTTC. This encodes CASSRKTGRSYGYTF.

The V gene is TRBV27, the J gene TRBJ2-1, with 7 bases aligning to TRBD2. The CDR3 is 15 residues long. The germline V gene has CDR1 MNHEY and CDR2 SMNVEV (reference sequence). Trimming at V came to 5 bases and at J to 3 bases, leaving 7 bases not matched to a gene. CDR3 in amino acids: CASSHRREIYNEQFF. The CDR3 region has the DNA TGTGCCAGCAGTCACCGGCGGGAGATCTACAATGAGCAGTTCTTC.

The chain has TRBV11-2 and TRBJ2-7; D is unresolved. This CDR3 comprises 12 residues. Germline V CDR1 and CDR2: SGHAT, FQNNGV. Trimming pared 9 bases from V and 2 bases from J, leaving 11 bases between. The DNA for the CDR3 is TGTGCCAGTAGGAGAAGCCCCTACGAGCAGTACTTC. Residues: CASRRSPYEQYF.

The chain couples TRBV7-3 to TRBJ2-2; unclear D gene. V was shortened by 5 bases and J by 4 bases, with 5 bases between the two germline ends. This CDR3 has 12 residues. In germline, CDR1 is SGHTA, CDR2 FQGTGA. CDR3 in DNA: TGTGCCAGCAGCCCTCTCACCGGGGAGCTGTTTTTT. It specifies CASSPLTGELFF. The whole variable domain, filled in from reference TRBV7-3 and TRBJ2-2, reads GAGVSQTPSNKVTEKGKYVELRCDPISGHTALYWYRQSLGQGPEFLIYFQGTGAADDSGLPNDRFFAVRPEGSVSTLKIQRTERGDSAVYLCASSPLTGELFFGEGSRLTVL.

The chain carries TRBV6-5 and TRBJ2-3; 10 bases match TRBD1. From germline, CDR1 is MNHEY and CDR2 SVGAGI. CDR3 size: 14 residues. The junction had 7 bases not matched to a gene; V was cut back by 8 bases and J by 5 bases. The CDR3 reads CASGGQGLGDTQYF. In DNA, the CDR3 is TGTGCCAGCGGGGGACAGGGGTTGGGAGATACGCAGTATTTT.

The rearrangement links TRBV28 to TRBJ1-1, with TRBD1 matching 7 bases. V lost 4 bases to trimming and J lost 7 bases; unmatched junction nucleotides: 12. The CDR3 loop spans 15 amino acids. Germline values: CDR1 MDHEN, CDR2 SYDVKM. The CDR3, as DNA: TGTGCCAGCAGTTCCCCGGGACAGAACCGATATGAAGCTTTCTTT. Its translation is CASSSPGQNRYEAFF.

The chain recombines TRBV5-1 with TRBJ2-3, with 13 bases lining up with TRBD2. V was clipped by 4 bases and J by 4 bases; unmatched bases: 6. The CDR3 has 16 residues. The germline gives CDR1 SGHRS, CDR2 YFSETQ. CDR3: CASSRGLAGAADTQYF. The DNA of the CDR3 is TGCGCCAGCAGCCGCGGACTAGCGGGAGCAGCAGATACGCAGTATTTT.

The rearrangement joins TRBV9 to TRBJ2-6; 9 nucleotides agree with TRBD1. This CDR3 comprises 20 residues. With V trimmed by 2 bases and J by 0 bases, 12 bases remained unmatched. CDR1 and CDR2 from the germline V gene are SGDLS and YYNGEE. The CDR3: CASSVLPGTGSLSGANVLTF. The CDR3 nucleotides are TGTGCCAGCAGCGTCCTGCCCGGGACAGGGTCCCTCTCTGGGGCCAACGTCCTGACTTTC.

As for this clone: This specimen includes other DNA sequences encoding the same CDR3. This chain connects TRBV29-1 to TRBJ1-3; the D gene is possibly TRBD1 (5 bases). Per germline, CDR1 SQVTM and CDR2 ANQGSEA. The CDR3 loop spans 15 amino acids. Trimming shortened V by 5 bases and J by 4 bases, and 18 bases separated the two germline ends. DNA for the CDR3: TGCAGCGTTTCCCCCAGGGAAGTGGTAGGAAACACCATATATTTT. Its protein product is CSVSPREVVGNTIYF. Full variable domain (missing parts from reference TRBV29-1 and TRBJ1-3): SAVISQKPSRDICQRGTSLTIQCQVDSQVTMMFWYRQQPGQSLTLIATANQGSEATYESGFVIDKFPISRPNLTFSTLTVSNMSPEDSSIYLCSVSPREVVGNTIYFGEGSWLTVV.

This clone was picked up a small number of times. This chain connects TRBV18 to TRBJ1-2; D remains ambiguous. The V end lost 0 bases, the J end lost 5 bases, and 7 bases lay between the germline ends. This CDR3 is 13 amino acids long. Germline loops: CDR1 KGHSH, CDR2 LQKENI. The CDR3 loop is CASSPPVGYGYTF. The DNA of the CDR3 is TGTGCCAGCTCACCACCAGTAGGGTATGGCTACACCTTC.

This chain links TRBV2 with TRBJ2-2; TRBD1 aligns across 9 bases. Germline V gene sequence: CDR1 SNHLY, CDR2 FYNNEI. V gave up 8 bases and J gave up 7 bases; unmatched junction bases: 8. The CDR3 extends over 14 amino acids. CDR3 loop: CASGYRGRNGELFF. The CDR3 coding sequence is TGTGCCAGCGGTTACAGGGGGCGAAACGGGGAGCTGTTTTTT. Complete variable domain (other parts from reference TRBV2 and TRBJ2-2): EPEVTQTPSHQVTQMGQEVILRCVPISNHLYFYWYRQILGQKVEFLVSFYNNEISEKSEIFDDQFSVERPDGSNFTLKIRSTKLEDSAMYFCASGYRGRNGELFFGEGSRLTVL.

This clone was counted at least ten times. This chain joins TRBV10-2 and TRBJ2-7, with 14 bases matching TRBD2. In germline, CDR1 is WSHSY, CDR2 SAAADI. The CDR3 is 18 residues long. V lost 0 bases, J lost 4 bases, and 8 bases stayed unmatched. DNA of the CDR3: TGCGCCAGCAGTGAGTCCGGACTAGCGGGGGGCCCCCGGTACGAGCAGTACTTC. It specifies CASSESGLAGGPRYEQYF.

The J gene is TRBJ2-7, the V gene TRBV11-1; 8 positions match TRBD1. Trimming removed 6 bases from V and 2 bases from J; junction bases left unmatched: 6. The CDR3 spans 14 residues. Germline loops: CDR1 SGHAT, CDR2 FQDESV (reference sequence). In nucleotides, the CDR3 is TGTGCCAGCAGTACCGGGACAGGAGCCTACGAGCAGTACTTC. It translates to CASSTGTGAYEQYF.

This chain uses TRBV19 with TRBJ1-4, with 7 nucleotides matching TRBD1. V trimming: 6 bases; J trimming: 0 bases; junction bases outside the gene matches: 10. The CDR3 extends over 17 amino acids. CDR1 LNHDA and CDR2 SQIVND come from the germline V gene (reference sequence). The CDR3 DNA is TGTGCCAGTAGAGCCGGGACAGTCTTTGCAACTAATGAAAAACTGTTTTTT. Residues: CASRAGTVFATNEKLFF.

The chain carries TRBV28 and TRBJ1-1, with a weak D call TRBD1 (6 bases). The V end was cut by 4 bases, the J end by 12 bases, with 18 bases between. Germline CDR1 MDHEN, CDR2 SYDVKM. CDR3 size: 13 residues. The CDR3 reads CASSSQQGPRPFF. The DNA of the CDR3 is TGTGCCAGCAGTTCCCAACAGGGTCCGAGGCCTTTCTTT.

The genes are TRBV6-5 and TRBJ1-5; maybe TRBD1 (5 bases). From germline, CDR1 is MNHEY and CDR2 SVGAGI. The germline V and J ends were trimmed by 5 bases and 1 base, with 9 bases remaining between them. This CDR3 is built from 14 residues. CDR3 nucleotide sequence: TGTGCCAGCAGTAAAAAGGGGAGCAATCAGCCCCAGCATTTT. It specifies CASSKKGSNQPQHF.

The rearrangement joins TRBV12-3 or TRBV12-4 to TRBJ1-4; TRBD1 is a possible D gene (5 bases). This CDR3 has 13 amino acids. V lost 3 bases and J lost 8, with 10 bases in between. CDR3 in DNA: TGTGCCAGCAGTTTGCAGGGCGCAGAAAAACTGTTTTTT. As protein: CASSLQGAEKLFF.